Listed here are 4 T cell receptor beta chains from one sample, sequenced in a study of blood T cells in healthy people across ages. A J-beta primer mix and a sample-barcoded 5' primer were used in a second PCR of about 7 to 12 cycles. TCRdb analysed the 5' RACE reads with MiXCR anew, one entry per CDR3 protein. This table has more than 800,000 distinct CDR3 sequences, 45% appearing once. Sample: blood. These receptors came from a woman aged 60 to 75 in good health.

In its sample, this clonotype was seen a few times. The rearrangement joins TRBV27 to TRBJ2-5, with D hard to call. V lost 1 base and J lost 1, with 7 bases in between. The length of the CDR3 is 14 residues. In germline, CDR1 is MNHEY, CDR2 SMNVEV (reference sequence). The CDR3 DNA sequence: TGTGCCAGCAGTTTATTGCCCCTCCAAGAGACCCAGTACTTC. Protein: CASSLLPLQETQYF.

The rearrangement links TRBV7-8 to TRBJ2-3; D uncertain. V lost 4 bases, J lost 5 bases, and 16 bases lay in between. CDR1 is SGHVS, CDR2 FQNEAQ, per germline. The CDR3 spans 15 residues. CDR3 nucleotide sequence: TGTGCCAGCAGCTCCCAAGTACCGCCTTTAGATACGCAGTATTTT. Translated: CASSSQVPPLDTQYF. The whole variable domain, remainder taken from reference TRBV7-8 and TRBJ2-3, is GAGVSQSPRYKVAKRGQDVALRCDPISGHVSLFWYQQALGQGPEFLTYFQNEAQLDKSGLPSDRFFAERPEGSVSTLKIQRTQQEDSAVYLCASSSQVPPLDTQYFGPGTRLTVL.

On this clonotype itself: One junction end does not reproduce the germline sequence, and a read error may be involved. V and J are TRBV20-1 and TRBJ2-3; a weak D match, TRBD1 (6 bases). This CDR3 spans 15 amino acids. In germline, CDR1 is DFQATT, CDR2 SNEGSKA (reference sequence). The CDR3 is CSARGERGTTDTRYF. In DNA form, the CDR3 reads TGCAGTGCTAGAGGGGAAAGGGGGACGACAGATACGCGGTATTTT.

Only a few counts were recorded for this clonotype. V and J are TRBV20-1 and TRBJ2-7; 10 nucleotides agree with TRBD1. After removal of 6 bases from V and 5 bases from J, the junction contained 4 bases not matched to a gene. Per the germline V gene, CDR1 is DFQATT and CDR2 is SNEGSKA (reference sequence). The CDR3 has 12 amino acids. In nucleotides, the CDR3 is TGCAGTGCCCGACAGGGGGCTGACGAGCAGTACTTC. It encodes CSARQGADEQYF.